Shown below are 14 T cell receptor beta chains from a single sample sequenced in a study of blood T cell repertoires in COVID-19. Measured with immunoSEQ multiplex PCR; TCRdb has only the in-frame clones, and not every one. The repertoire holds about 94,000 clones, with over 70% as singletons. What was sequenced was peripheral blood. These receptors were taken from a human donor in a cohort sampled during active COVID-19.

This chain uses TRBV12-5 with TRBJ2-1; D is possibly TRBD2 (6 bases). In germline, CDR1 is LGHNT, CDR2 FRNRAP. The CDR3 length is 13 residues. V dropped 8 bases and J dropped 6 bases, with 14 bases sitting between them. The CDR3 sequence is CASRRAHFNEQFF. The CDR3 DNA sequence: TGTGCTAGTAGGAGGGCCCACTTCAATGAGCAGTTCTTC.

The chain has TRBV27 and TRBJ2-7; TRBD2 aligns across 14 bases. Trimming at V came to 6 bases and at J to 6 bases, leaving 10 bases not matched to a gene. The germline CDR1 and CDR2 sequences are MNHEY and SMNVEV (reference sequence). The CDR3 loop spans 16 amino acids. CDR3 loop: CASSLAGTSGSREQYF. In DNA, the CDR3 is TGTGCCAGCAGCCTCGCCGGGACTAGCGGGAGTCGCGAGCAGTACTTC.

This rearrangement joins TRBV2 to TRBJ1-4, with D maybe TRBD1 (6 bases). V shed 3 bases and J shed 8 bases, with 16 bases lying between them. The CDR3 extends over 15 amino acids. Germline CDR1 is SNHLY and CDR2 is FYNNEI. CDR3: CASSDLGQTGEKLFF. The CDR3 coding sequence is TGTGCCAGCAGTGACCTTGGACAGACGGGGGAAAAACTGTTTTTT.

The chain uses TRBV7-9 and TRBJ2-7; weak D call: TRBD1 (7 bases). The CDR3 runs 13 residues. Trimming took 7 bases from V and 3 from J, leaving 13 bases between them. Germline V gives CDR1 SEHNR, CDR2 FQNEAQ (reference sequence). CDR3 amino acids: CASKLQGGYEQYF. CDR3 nucleotide sequence: TGTGCCAGCAAACTCCAGGGGGGCTACGAGCAGTACTTC. The variable domain in full, with the rest retrieved from reference TRBV7-9 and TRBJ2-7, is DTGVSQNPRHKITKRGQNVTFRCDPISEHNRLYWYRQTLGQGPEFLTYFQNEAQLEKSRLLSDRFSAERPKGSFSTLEIQRTEQGDSAMYLCASKLQGGYEQYFGPGTRLTVT.

The chain couples TRBV4-2 to TRBJ2-7; 15 positions match TRBD2. The trim removed 3 bases at V and 1 base at J, leaving 10 bases unmatched. Germline lookup yields CDR1 LGHNA and CDR2 YNFKEQ. This CDR3 comprises 19 residues. Here the CDR3 DNA reads TGTGCCAGCAGCCACCGACGGGGACTAGCGGGAGGAACTTCCTACGAGCAGTACTTC. Protein sequence: CASSHRRGLAGGTSYEQYF.

The chain couples TRBV18 to TRBJ2-7; 7 bases are a match to TRBD1. The germline V gene has CDR1 KGHSH and CDR2 LQKENI. This CDR3 comprises 13 residues. V gave up 4 bases and J gave up 6 bases; unmatched junction bases: 6. The CDR3 nucleotides read TGTGCCAGCTCACGGGACAGAGCGGCCGAGCAGTACTTC. This sequence encodes CASSRDRAAEQYF.

In DNA, the CDR3 is TGTGCCAGCAGCTTGGCCCAAAACAGGGCCACCTACGAGCAGTACTTC. It yields the protein CASSLAQNRATYEQYF. The rearrangement joins TRBV5-5 to TRBJ2-7, with D maybe TRBD1 (6 bases). V was cut by 0 bases and J by 2 bases, with 15 bases left in between. Germline values: CDR1 SGHKS, CDR2 YYEKEE (reference sequence). The CDR3 has 16 residues.

The CDR3, as DNA: TGTGCCAGCAGCTTAAACAGGGGTGACGAGCAGTACTTC. Its protein product is CASSLNRGDEQYF. The chain joins TRBV7-2 to TRBJ2-7, with 7 bases lining up with TRBD1. CDR1 and CDR2 (germline): SGHTA, FQGNSA. Trimming took 2 bases from V and 5 from J; bases not matched to a gene: 3. This CDR3 has 13 residues.

The gene calls are TRBV10-3 and TRBJ2-7; TRBD2 agrees at 10 bases. The CDR3 covers 15 residues. V dropped 4 bases and J dropped 3; count of bases not matched to a gene: 6. Germline CDR1 is ENHRY and CDR2 is SYGVKD. CDR3 coding DNA: TGTGCCATCAGTGGAACCAGCGGGAGGGGCTACGAGCAGTACTTC. Amino acids: CAISGTSGRGYEQYF.

This clone occurred a few times. The CDR3: CASSPDLIGEQYF. The CDR3 nucleotides read TGCGCCAGCAGCCCGGACTTGATAGGGGAGCAGTACTTC. The chain employs TRBV10-1 and TRBJ2-7; weak D call: TRBD2 (5 bases). With 6 bases removed from V and 7 bases from J, the gap between germline ends came to 16 bases. This CDR3 is 13 amino acids long. Germline lookup yields CDR1 WNHNN and CDR2 SYGVQD (reference sequence).

In its sample, this clone was seen once. This chain links TRBV12-3 or TRBV12-4 with TRBJ2-5, with D possibly being TRBD2 (6 bases). CDR3 length equals 12 residues. Deletions cut 7 bases from V and 4 bases from J, with 10 bases between. The CDR3 spells CASTAGRETQYF. CDR3 nucleotides: TGTGCCAGCACCGCCGGGAGAGAGACCCAGTACTTC.

Note on this clone: Other DNA sequences of this sample code for an identical CDR3. The chain recombines TRBV18 with TRBJ2-7, with 9 bases matching TRBD1. Per germline, CDR1 KGHSH and CDR2 LQKENI. J lost 4 bases, V lost 3 bases, and 4 bases had no gene match. CDR3 length equals 14 residues. Written as DNA, the CDR3 is TGTGCCAGCTCACCGGGGACAGGGACATACGAGCAGTACTTC. This sequence encodes CASSPGTGTYEQYF.

This clone was observed once. The chain is built from TRBV19 and TRBJ1-2; TRBD1 aligns across 9 bases. Germline CDR1 and CDR2: LNHDA and SQIVND (reference sequence). V lost 10 bases to trimming and J lost 8 bases; unmatched junction nucleotides: 14. The CDR3 has 14 residues. The CDR3 loop is CATGLLDRGDGYTF. CDR3 bases: TGTGCCACCGGTCTTTTGGACAGGGGAGACGGCTACACCTTC.

This chain links TRBV24-1 with TRBJ1-5; no clear D gene. This CDR3 comprises 15 residues. The germline CDR1 and CDR2 sequences are KGHDR and SFDVKD. V was clipped by 7 bases and J by 5 bases, with 17 bases between them. CDR3 nucleotide sequence: TGTGCCACCAGGAGCCCGACTGATCGGGATCAGCCCCAGCATTTT. It codes for CATRSPTDRDQPQHF.